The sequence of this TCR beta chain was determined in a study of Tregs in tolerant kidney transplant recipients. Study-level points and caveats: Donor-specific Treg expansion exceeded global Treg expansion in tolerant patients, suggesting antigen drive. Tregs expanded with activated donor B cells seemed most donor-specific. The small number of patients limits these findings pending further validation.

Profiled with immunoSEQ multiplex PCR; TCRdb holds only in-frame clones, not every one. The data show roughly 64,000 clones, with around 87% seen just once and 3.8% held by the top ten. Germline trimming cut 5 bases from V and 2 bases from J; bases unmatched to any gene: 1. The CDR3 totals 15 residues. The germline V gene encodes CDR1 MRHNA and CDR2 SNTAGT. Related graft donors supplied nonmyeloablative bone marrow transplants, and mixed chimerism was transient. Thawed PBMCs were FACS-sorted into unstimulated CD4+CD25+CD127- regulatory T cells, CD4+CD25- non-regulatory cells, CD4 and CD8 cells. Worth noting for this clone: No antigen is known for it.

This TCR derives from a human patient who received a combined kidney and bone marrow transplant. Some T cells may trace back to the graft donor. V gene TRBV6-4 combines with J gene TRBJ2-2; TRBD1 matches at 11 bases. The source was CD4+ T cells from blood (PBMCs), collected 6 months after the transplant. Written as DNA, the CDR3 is TGTGCCAGCAGTTGGACAGGGGGCAACACCGGGGAGCTGTTTTTT. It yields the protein CASSWTGGNTGELFF.